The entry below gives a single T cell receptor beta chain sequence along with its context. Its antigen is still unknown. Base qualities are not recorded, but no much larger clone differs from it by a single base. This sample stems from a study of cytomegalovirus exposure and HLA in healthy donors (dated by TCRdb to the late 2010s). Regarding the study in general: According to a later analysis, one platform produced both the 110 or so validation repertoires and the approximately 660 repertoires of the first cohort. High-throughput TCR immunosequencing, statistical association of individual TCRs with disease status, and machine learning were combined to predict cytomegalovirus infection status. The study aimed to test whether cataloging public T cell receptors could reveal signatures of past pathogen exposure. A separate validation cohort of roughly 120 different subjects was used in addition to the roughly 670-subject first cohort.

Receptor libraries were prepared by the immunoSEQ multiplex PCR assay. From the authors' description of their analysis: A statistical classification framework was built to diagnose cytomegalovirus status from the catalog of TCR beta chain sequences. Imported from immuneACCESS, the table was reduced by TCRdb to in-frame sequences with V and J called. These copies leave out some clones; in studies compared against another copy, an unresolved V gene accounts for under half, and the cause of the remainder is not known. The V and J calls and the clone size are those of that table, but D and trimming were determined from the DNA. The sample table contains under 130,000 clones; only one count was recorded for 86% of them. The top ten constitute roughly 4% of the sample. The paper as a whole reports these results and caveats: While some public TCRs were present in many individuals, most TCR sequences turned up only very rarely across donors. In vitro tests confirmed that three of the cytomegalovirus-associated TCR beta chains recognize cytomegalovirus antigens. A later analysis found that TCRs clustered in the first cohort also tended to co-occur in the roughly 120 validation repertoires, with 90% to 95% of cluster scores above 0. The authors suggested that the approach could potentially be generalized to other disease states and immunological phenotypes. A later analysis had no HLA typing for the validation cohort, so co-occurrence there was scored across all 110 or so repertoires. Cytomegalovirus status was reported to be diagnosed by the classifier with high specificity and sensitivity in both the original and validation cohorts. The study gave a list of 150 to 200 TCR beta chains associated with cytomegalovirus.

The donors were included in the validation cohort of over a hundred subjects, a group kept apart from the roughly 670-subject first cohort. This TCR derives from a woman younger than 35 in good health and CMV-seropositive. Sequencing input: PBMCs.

The CDR3 is CASSPAGTSVLTF. The bases read TGTGCCAGCAGCCCAGCCGGGACTTCCGTCCTGACTTTC. This receptor chain uses TRBV9 and TRBJ2-6; tentative D gene TRBD2, with 6 bases matching. Reading the germline V gene gives CDR1 SGDLS and CDR2 YYNGEE. V is reduced by 4 bases and J by 12 bases, leaving a spacing of 14 bases between them. From the cysteine through the phenylalanine, the CDR3 covers 13 amino acids. Solely the CDR3 DNA is kept, with 39 bases framed from the first base.